This T cell receptor beta chain stems from a study of blood T cell repertoires in COVID-19. V gave up 6 bases and J gave up 1 base, with 10 bases separating them. Germline V gene lookup returns CDR1 LGHNA and CDR2 YNFKEQ. CDR3 size: 14 residues. This clone appeared once. Clones were sequenced by immunoSEQ multiplex PCR, and TCRdb holds only the in-frame ones, with some missing. The sample records roughly 150,000 clones, 80% to 85% being singletons. Recruits, aged roughly 18 to 90 years, lived in about two dozen US areas. This chain links TRBV4-2 with TRBJ2-1; D is perhaps TRBD2 (6 bases). Sequenced sample: PBMCs or T cells enriched from blood (not recorded which). This clonotype was obtained from a man in his sixties or seventies who had been exposed to COVID-19. CDR3 in amino acids: CASRLGGSYNEQFF. CDR3 coding DNA: TGTGCCAGCAGGCTGGGGGGTTCCTACAATGAGCAGTTCTTC.